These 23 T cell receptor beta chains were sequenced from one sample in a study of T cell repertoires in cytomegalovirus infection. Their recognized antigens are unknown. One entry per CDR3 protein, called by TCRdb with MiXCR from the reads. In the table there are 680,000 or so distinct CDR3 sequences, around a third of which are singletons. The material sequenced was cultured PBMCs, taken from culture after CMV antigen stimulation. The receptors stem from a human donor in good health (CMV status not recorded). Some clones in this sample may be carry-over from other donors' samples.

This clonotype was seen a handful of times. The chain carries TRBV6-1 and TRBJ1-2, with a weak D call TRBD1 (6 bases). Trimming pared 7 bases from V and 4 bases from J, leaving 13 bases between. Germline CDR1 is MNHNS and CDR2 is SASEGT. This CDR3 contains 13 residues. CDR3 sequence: CASTGKGVYGYTF. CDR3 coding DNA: TGTGCCAGCACTGGGAAGGGGGTCTATGGCTACACCTTC.

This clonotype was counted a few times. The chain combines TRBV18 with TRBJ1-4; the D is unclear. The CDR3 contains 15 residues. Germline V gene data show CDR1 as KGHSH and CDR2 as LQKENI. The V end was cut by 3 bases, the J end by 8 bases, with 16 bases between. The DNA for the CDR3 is TGTGCCAGCTCACCCCCGGCCCTCGGCGGGGAAAAACTGTTTTTT. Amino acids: CASSPPALGGEKLFF.

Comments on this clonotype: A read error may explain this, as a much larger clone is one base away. The DNA for the CDR3 is TGTGCCAGCAGCTTTGATGGAAACACCATATATTTT. It yields the protein CASSFDGNTIYF. V usage is TRBV7-8 and J usage is TRBJ1-3; no firm D call. Germline CDR1 is SGHVS and CDR2 is FQNEAQ. CDR3 length equals 12 residues. Trimming took off 3 bases at V and 3 bases at J, with 3 bases between the two ends.

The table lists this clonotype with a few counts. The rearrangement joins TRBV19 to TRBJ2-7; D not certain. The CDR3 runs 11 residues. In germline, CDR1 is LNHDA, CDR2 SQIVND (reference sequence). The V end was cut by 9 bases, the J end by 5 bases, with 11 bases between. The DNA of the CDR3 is TGTGCCAGCCTCGGCGTGGACGAGCAGTACTTC. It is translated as CASLGVDEQYF.

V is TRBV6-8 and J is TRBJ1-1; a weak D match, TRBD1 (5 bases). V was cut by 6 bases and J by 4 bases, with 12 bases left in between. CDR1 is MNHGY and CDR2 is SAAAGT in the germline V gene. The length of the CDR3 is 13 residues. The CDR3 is CASSTGLLTEAFF. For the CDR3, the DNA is TGTGCCAGCAGCACGGGACTGCTCACTGAAGCTTTCTTT.

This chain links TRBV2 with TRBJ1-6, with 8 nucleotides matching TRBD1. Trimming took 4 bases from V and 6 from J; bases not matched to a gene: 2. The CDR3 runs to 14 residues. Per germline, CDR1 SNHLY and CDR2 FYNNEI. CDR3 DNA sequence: TGTGCCAGCAGTGGGACAGGGACTAATTCACCCCTCCACTTT. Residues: CASSGTGTNSPLHF.

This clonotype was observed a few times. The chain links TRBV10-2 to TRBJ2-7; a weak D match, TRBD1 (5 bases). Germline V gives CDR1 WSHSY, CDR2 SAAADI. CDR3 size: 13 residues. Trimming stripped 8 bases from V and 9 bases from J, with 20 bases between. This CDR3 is CASYDPKGFRQYF. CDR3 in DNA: TGCGCCAGCTATGATCCCAAGGGGTTCCGGCAGTACTTC.

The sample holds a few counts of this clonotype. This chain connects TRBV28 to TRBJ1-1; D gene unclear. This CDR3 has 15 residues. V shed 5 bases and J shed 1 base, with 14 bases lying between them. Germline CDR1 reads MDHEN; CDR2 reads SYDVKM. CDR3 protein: CASSARAGGNTEAFF. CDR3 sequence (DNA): TGTGCCAGCAGTGCCCGGGCCGGTGGGAACACTGAAGCTTTCTTT. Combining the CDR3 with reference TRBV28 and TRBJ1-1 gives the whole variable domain DVKVTQSSRYLVKRTGEKVFLECVQDMDHENMFWYRQDPGLGLRLIYFSYDVKMKEKGDIPEGYSVSREKKERFSLILESASTNQTSMYLCASSARAGGNTEAFFGQGTRLTVV.

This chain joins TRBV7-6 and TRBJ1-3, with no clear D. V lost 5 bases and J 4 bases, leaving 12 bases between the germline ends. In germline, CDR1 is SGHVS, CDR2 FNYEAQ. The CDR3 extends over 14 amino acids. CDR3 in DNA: TGTGCCAGCAGCCCACGGGAGCCAGGAAACACCATATATTTT. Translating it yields CASSPREPGNTIYF.

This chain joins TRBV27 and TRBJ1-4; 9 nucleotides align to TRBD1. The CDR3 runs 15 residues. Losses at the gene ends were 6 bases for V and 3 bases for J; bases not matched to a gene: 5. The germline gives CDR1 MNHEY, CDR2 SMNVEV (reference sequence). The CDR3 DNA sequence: TGTGCCAGCAGCAACAGGGGGCGTCCTAATGAAAAACTGTTTTTT. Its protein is CASSNRGRPNEKLFF.

The CDR3 loop reads CSARDPSGGARRQETQYF. The CDR3 DNA reads TGCAGTGCTAGGGACCCTAGCGGGGGGGCCCGACGCCAAGAGACCCAGTACTTC. The rearrangement uses TRBV20-1 and TRBJ2-5; 12 nucleotides agree with TRBD2. Germline V gives CDR1 DFQATT, CDR2 SNEGSKA (reference sequence). V shed 3 bases and J 1 base; nucleotides not matched to a gene: 12. This CDR3 region has 18 residues.

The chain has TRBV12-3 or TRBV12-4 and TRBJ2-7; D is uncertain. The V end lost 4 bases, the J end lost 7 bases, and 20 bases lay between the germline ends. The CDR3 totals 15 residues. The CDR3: CASSYKSGTPREQYF. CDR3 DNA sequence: TGTGCCAGCAGTTACAAGTCAGGAACTCCGCGGGAGCAGTACTTC.

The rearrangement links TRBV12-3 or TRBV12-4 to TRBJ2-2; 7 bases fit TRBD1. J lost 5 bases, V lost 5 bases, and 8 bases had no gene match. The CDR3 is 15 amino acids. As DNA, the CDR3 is TGTGCCAGCAGTCGAGAAAGGGGGCGTACCGGGGAGCTGTTTTTT. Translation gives CASSRERGRTGELFF.

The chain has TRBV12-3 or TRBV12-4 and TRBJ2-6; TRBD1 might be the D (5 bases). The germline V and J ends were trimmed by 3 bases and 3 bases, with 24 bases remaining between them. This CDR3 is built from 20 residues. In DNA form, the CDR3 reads TGTGCCAGCAGTTTTTCGTACGGCAGGGTCCCTGGCCGTGGGGCCAACGTCCTGACTTTC. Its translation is CASSFSYGRVPGRGANVLTF.

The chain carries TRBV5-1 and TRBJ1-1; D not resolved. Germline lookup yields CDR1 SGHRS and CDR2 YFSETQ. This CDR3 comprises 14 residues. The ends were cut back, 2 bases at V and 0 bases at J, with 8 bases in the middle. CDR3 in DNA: TGCGCCAGCAGCTTCAGGTCTATGAACACTGAAGCTTTCTTT. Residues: CASSFRSMNTEAFF.

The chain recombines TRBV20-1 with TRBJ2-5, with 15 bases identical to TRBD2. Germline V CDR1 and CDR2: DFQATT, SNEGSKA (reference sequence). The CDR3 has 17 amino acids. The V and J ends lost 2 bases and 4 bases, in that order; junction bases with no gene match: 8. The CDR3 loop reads CSARHPGLAGGPETQYF. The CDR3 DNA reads TGCAGTGCTAGACACCCGGGACTAGCGGGGGGCCCAGAGACCCAGTACTTC.

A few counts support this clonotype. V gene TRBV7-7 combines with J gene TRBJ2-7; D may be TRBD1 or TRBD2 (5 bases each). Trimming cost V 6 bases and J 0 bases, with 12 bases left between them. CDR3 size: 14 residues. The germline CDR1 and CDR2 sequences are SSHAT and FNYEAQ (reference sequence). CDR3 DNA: TGTGCCAGCAGTCGGGACCTTAGCTCCTACGAGCAGTACTTC. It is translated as CASSRDLSSYEQYF. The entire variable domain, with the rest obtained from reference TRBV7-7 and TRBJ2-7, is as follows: GAGVSQSPRYKVTKRGQDVTLRCDPISSHATLYWYQQALGQGPEFLTYFNYEAQPDKSGLPSDRFSAERPEGSISTLTIQRTEQRDSAMYRCASSRDLSSYEQYFGPGTRLTVT.

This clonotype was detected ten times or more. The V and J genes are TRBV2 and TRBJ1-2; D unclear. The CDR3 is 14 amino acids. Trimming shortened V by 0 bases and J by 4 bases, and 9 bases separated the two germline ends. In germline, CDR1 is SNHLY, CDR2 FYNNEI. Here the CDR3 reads CASSEAVPGYGYTF. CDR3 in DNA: TGTGCCAGCAGTGAAGCAGTCCCGGGCTATGGCTACACCTTC.

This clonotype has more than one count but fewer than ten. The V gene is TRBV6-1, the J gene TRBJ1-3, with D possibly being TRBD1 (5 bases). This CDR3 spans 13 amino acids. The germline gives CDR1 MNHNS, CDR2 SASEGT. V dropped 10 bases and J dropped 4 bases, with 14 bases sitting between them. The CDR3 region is CATTWTTGNTIYF. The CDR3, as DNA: TGTGCCACCACATGGACAACCGGAAACACCATATATTTT.

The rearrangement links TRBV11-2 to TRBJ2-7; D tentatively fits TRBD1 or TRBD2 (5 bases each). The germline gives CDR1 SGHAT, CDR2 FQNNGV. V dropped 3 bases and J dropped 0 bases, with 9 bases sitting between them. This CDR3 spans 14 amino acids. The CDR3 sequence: CASSFGTNSYEQYF. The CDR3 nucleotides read TGTGCCAGCAGCTTTGGGACCAACTCCTACGAGCAGTACTTC.

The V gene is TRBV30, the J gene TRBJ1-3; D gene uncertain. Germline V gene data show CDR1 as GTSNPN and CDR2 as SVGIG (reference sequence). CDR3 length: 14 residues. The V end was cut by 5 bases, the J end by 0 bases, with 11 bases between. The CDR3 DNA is TGTGCCTGGGCCGGCGGTTTCTCTGGAAACACCATATATTTT. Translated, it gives CAWAGGFSGNTIYF.

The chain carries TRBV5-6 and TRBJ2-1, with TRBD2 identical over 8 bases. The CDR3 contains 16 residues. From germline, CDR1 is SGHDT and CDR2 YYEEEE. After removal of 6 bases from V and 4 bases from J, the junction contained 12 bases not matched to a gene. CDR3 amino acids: CASTERREGLYNEQFF. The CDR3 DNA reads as TGTGCCAGCACCGAAAGACGGGAGGGCCTGTACAATGAGCAGTTCTTC.

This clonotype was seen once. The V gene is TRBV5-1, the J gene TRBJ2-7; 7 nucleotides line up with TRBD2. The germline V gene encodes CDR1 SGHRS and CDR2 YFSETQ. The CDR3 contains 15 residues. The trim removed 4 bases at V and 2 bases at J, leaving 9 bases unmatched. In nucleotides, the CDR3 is TGCGCCAGCAGCCCTGAGGCGGGGGTAGCCTACGAGCAGTACTTC. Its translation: CASSPEAGVAYEQYF.